The 32 T cell receptor beta chains below all came from one sample that was sequenced in a study of Tregs in tolerant kidney transplant recipients. Clones were sequenced by immunoSEQ multiplex PCR, and TCRdb holds only the in-frame ones, with some missing. The table lists around 230,000 clones, about 86% of them singletons, with about 0.64% in the top ten. Sequenced sample: CD4+ T cells from blood. Receptor source: a human donor in good health.

The chain has TRBV2 and TRBJ1-6; D gene uncertain. The V gene's germline CDR1 is SNHLY and CDR2 FYNNEI. The V end was cut by 8 bases, the J end by 7 bases, with 15 bases between. The CDR3 extends over 14 amino acids. In nucleotides, the CDR3 is TGTGCCAGCCATCTCGATAGAAGAAATTCACCCCTCCACTTT. Protein sequence: CASHLDRRNSPLHF.

The rearrangement links TRBV5-1 to TRBJ2-7; the D gene is possibly TRBD1 (6 bases). CDR1 and CDR2 (germline): SGHRS, YFSETQ. This CDR3 is built from 13 residues. The V gene lost 3 bases and the J gene lost 3 bases, with 10 bases spanning the gap. CDR3 residues: CASSSPDSYEQYF. As DNA, the CDR3 is TGCGCCAGCAGCTCCCCGGACAGCTACGAGCAGTACTTC.

This chain joins TRBV11-3 and TRBJ2-3; no firm D call. Germline CDR1 SGHNT, CDR2 YENEEA. The V end was cut by 7 bases, the J end by 8 bases, with 16 bases between. The CDR3 spans 13 residues. The CDR3 DNA follows: TGTGCCAGCACCCCAGGACCTTCGCGTACGCAGTATTTT. Its translation is CASTPGPSRTQYF.

J is TRBJ1-5 and V is TRBV15; perhaps TRBD1 as D (5 bases). V was pared by 5 bases and J by 6 bases, with 20 bases between. The CDR3 sequence is 16 residues long. Germline V gene sequence: CDR1 LNHNV, CDR2 YYDKDF (reference sequence). CDR3: CATSVTYLGGIQPQHF. The CDR3 DNA reads TGTGCCACCAGCGTTACGTATTTGGGGGGGATTCAGCCCCAGCATTTT. Full variable domain (missing parts from reference TRBV15 and TRBJ1-5): DAMVIQNPRYQVTQFGKPVTLSCSQTLNHNVMYWYQQKSSQAPKLLFHYYDKDFNNEADTPDNFQSRRPNTSFCFLDIRSPGLGDTAMYLCATSVTYLGGIQPQHFGDGTRLSIL.

The chain links TRBV6-4 to TRBJ2-6, with D tentatively TRBD1 or TRBD2 (6 bases each). The V end lost 4 bases, the J end lost 2 bases, and 9 bases lay between the germline ends. Germline values: CDR1 MRHNA, CDR2 SNTAGT. This CDR3 spans 15 amino acids. The CDR3 DNA reads TGTGCCAGCAGTGCGGAGGGGGCTGGGGCCAACGTCCTGACTTTC. It specifies CASSAEGAGANVLTF.

CDR3: CASSAKTSGSSYNEQFF. The CDR3 DNA reads as TGCGCCAGCAGCGCAAAGACTAGCGGGAGTTCCTACAATGAGCAGTTCTTC. The chain carries TRBV5-1 and TRBJ2-1, with 12 bases that match TRBD2. Germline V gene lookup returns CDR1 SGHRS and CDR2 YFSETQ. The CDR3 extends over 17 amino acids. Trimming at V came to 4 bases and at J to 1 base, leaving 6 bases not matched to a gene.

The rearrangement joins TRBV9 to TRBJ2-5; the D is unclear. CDR1 SGDLS and CDR2 YYNGEE come from the germline V gene. V lost 8 bases and J lost 3, with 14 bases in between. This CDR3 has 13 amino acids. The CDR3 DNA reads TGTGCCAGTACATTGGGAACTGAAGAGACCCAGTACTTC. It codes for CASTLGTEETQYF.

The chain couples TRBV10-1 to TRBJ2-7, with unresolved D. The CDR3 sequence is 16 residues long. V lost 6 bases and J lost 0, with 18 bases in between. CDR1 and CDR2 (germline): WNHNN, SYGVQD (reference sequence). CDR3 sequence (DNA): TGCGCCAGCAGCGCAGGCTACGGCAGGAGCTCCTACGAGCAGTACTTC. Residues: CASSAGYGRSSYEQYF.

This chain uses TRBV5-8 with TRBJ1-5; 9 bases are shared with TRBD1. The CDR3 runs 16 residues. CDR1 SGHTS and CDR2 YDEGEE come from the germline V gene. Losses at the gene ends were 5 bases for V and 7 bases for J; bases not matched to a gene: 13. In DNA form, the CDR3 reads TGTGCCAGCAGGGGTACTGGGACAGGGCGTGGACAGCCCCAGCATTTT. Its translation: CASRGTGTGRGQPQHF. The full variable domain, with the rest looked up from reference TRBV5-8 and TRBJ1-5, is EAGVTQSPTHLIKTRGQQATLRCSPISGHTSVYWYQQALGLGLQFLLWYDEGEERNRGNFPPRFSGRQFPNYSSELNVNALELEDSALYLCASRGTGTGRGQPQHFGDGTRLSIL.

The chain combines TRBV29-1 with TRBJ2-3; a weak D match, TRBD2 (5 bases). Germline assignment: CDR1 SQVTM and CDR2 ANQGSEA. V was pared by 6 bases and J by 4 bases, with 20 bases between. The CDR3 totals 15 residues. The CDR3 nucleotides are TGCAGCGTCGGGCCCGGGGAAGCTGCCGCAGATACGCAGTATTTT. Its translation: CSVGPGEAAADTQYF.

The V gene is TRBV11-2, the J gene TRBJ2-7, with 7 bases that match TRBD1. Germline V CDR1 and CDR2: SGHAT, FQNNGV. This CDR3 comprises 13 residues. The V and J ends lost 6 bases and 4 bases, in that order; junction bases with no gene match: 6. The CDR3 nucleotides are TGTGCCAGCAGAACAGGGGTAACGTACGAGCAGTACTTC. This gives the protein CASRTGVTYEQYF.

This clone was detected only once. The chain employs TRBV29-1 and TRBJ2-1; D unresolved. Germline CDR1 reads SQVTM; CDR2 reads ANQGSEA. V dropped 2 bases and J dropped 5 bases, with 16 bases sitting between them. The CDR3 contains 15 residues. The CDR3 region has the DNA TGCAGCGTTGAAATCCTAGGGTTGAGGAACAATGAGCAGTTCTTC. Translated: CSVEILGLRNNEQFF.

The chain combines TRBV5-4 with TRBJ2-7; D possibly corresponds to TRBD2 (5 bases). V was pared by 7 bases and J by 3 bases, with 20 bases between. Germline loops: CDR1 SGHNT, CDR2 YYREEE (reference sequence). CDR3 length equals 15 residues. CDR3 sequence (DNA): TGTGCCAGCTCCCCCCCGGGGAAGGCGGTCTACGAGCAGTACTTC. This translates into CASSPPGKAVYEQYF.

The genes are TRBV11-3 and TRBJ2-1; D possibly corresponds to TRBD1 (6 bases). The CDR3 contains 13 residues. The germline CDR1 and CDR2 sequences are SGHNT and YENEEA. The V end lost 5 bases, the J end lost 5 bases, and 10 bases lay between the germline ends. CDR3 coding DNA: TGTGCCAGCAGCCTCAGACAGGACAATGAGCAGTTCTTC. The encoded protein is CASSLRQDNEQFF.

The rearrangement joins TRBV13 to TRBJ1-1; D remains ambiguous. The V end was cut by 2 bases, the J end by 0 bases, with 10 bases between. The CDR3 has 15 amino acids. In germline, CDR1 is PRHDT, CDR2 FYEKMQ (reference sequence). CDR3 residues: CASSLRVGLNTEAFF. CDR3 nucleotide sequence: TGTGCCAGCAGCTTACGAGTTGGCCTGAACACTGAAGCTTTCTTT.

J is TRBJ2-7 and V is TRBV4-2; no clear D. This CDR3 is 15 amino acids long. Germline V gene data show CDR1 as LGHNA and CDR2 as YNFKEQ. The V and J ends lost 0 bases and 0 bases respectively, with 9 bases between them. CDR3 nucleotide sequence: TGTGCCAGCAGCCAAGATAAGGGTAGCTCCTACGAGCAGTACTTC. It translates to CASSQDKGSSYEQYF.

The chain has TRBV11-1 and TRBJ2-7; 11 nucleotides match TRBD1. V lost 2 bases, J lost 3 bases, and 12 bases stayed unmatched. The CDR3 length is 18 residues. From germline, CDR1 is SGHAT and CDR2 FQDESV (reference sequence). CDR3 sequence (DNA): TGTGCCAGCAGCTTAAGGTCTGGGACAGGGGGTTGGTTCTACGAGCAGTACTTC. Its protein product is CASSLRSGTGGWFYEQYF. Supplemented by reference TRBV11-1 and TRBJ2-7, the full variable domain reads EAEVAQSPRYKITEKSQAVAFWCDPISGHATLYWYRQILGQGPELLVQFQDESVVDDSQLPKDRFSAERLKGVDSTLKIQPAELGDSAMYLCASSLRSGTGGWFYEQYFGPGTRLTVT.

This rearrangement joins TRBV7-9 to TRBJ1-6; D ambiguous. The germline gives CDR1 SEHNR, CDR2 FQNEAQ (reference sequence). V was pared by 2 bases and J by 4 bases, with 9 bases between. This CDR3 is built from 15 residues. The CDR3 DNA is TGTGCCAGCAGCTTACGCGGACTTTATAATTCACCCCTCCACTTT. As protein: CASSLRGLYNSPLHF.

In DNA, the CDR3 is TGTGCCAGCAGACGCCGGGACAGGAACGAAAAACTGTTTTTT. Translated: CASRRRDRNEKLFF. The V gene is TRBV7-9, the J gene TRBJ1-4; 8 bases line up with TRBD1. Germline values: CDR1 SEHNR, CDR2 FQNEAQ (reference sequence). The V segment lost 6 bases and the J segment 8 bases; nucleotides outside the gene matches: 8. The CDR3 runs 14 residues.

This chain connects TRBV6-5 to TRBJ2-2, with D perhaps assigned TRBD1 or TRBD2 (5 bases each). This CDR3 is built from 13 residues. Germline CDR1 reads MNHEY; CDR2 reads SVGAGI. Trimming took 6 bases from V and 2 from J, leaving 7 bases between them. This CDR3 reads CASRRGNTGELFF. CDR3 bases: TGTGCCAGCAGGAGGGGAAACACCGGGGAGCTGTTTTTT.

The chain recombines TRBV15 with TRBJ2-1; 9 bases align to TRBD2. The CDR3 is 14 residues long. Germline trimming cut 6 bases from V and 3 bases from J; bases unmatched to any gene: 3. CDR1 and CDR2 (germline): LNHNV, YYDKDF (reference sequence). The CDR3, as DNA: TGTGCCACCAGTAGCGGGAGCCTCTACAATGAGCAGTTCTTC. Translation gives CATSSGSLYNEQFF.

The chain employs TRBV6-6 and TRBJ1-1; D gene unclear. Germline V lookup: CDR1 MNHNY, CDR2 SVGAGI (reference sequence). There are 13 residues in the CDR3. The V end lost 8 bases, the J end lost 1 base, and 11 bases lay between the germline ends. The DNA for the CDR3 is TGTGCCAGCGCTCGGGTTGAGAACACTGAAGCTTTCTTT. This translates into CASARVENTEAFF.

A remark on this clone: The sample has other DNA sequences that encode this CDR3 too. The rearrangement joins TRBV18 to TRBJ2-3; D is undetermined. The germline V gene has CDR1 KGHSH and CDR2 LQKENI. The CDR3 is 11 residues long. Between the trimmed V and J ends, which lost 3 bases and 6 bases, there was a span of 4 bases. The CDR3 here is CASSPGDTQYF. CDR3 DNA sequence: TGTGCCAGCTCACCGGGGGATACGCAGTATTTT.

This rearrangement joins TRBV2 to TRBJ2-2; D unclear. This CDR3 comprises 13 residues. CDR1 and CDR2 (germline): SNHLY, FYNNEI. With 2 bases removed from V and 7 bases from J, the gap between germline ends came to 8 bases. The DNA for the CDR3 is TGTGCCAGCAGTGAACAAGCCGGCGGGGAGCTGTTTTTT. It is translated as CASSEQAGGELFF. The full variable domain, its missing parts supplied by reference TRBV2 and TRBJ2-2, is EPEVTQTPSHQVTQMGQEVILRCVPISNHLYFYWYRQILGQKVEFLVSFYNNEISEKSEIFDDQFSVERPDGSNFTLKIRSTKLEDSAMYFCASSEQAGGELFFGEGSRLTVL.

The chain carries TRBV10-3 and TRBJ1-1; TRBD1 matches 7 bases. V was pared by 6 bases and J by 3 bases, with 16 bases of the junction left unmatched. Germline CDR1 is ENHRY and CDR2 is SYGVKD. This CDR3 contains 17 residues. The CDR3 region has the DNA TGTGCCATCAGGAGCATACAGGGGAGTCGAAGGGACACTGAAGCTTTCTTT. Its protein is CAIRSIQGSRRDTEAFF.

V and J are TRBV4-1 and TRBJ1-5; D is perhaps TRBD1 (5 bases). This CDR3 spans 17 amino acids. The V gene lost 0 bases and the J gene lost 3 bases, with 15 bases spanning the gap. From germline, CDR1 is MGHRA and CDR2 YSYEKL. The CDR3 is CASSQDKVRTLNQPQHF. For the CDR3, the DNA is TGCGCCAGCAGCCAAGATAAGGTTAGGACACTCAATCAGCCCCAGCATTTT.

This chain joins TRBV6-1 and TRBJ2-7; D is possibly TRBD1 (6 bases). CDR3 length: 13 amino acids. Germline CDR1 and CDR2: MNHNS and SASEGT. Trimming stripped 6 bases from V and 0 bases from J, with 9 bases between. CDR3 sequence reads: CASRTGFSYEQYF. The CDR3 DNA follows: TGTGCCAGCAGGACAGGTTTCTCCTACGAGCAGTACTTC.

This clone was counted a few times. This sequence joins TRBV4-1 and TRBJ2-7, with a possible D match to TRBD2 (5 bases). CDR3 length: 17 residues. V lost 0 bases and J lost 6, with 21 bases in between. Germline CDR1 and CDR2: MGHRA and YSYEKL. The CDR3 bases are TGCGCCAGCAGCCAAGATGGAGGCGGCCTATTTCCCGGCGAGCAGTACTTC. It codes for CASSQDGGGLFPGEQYF.

The chain couples TRBV19 to TRBJ1-4; D remains ambiguous. The CDR3 has 15 residues. With 5 bases removed from V and 0 bases from J, the gap between germline ends came to 10 bases. The germline gives CDR1 LNHDA, CDR2 SQIVND (reference sequence). The CDR3 DNA reads TGTGCCAGTAGTCCCCTCGTAGCAACTAATGAAAAACTGTTTTTT. This translates into CASSPLVATNEKLFF.

This chain joins TRBV7-8 and TRBJ2-1, with 7 bases lining up with TRBD1. Germline V gene sequence: CDR1 SGHVS, CDR2 FQNEAQ. V gave up 0 bases and J gave up 4 bases; unmatched junction bases: 3. CDR3 length equals 15 residues. The CDR3 DNA follows: TGTGCCAGCAGCTTAGCAGGGGGCCGTTACAATGAGCAGTTCTTC. The encoded protein is CASSLAGGRYNEQFF.

V is TRBV5-1 and J is TRBJ2-5, with D hard to call. The CDR3 contains 14 residues. The germline V and J ends were trimmed by 3 bases and 3 bases, with 12 bases remaining between them. CDR1 and CDR2 from the germline V gene are SGHRS and YFSETQ. The CDR3 sequence: CASSSMWVEETQYF. The CDR3 DNA follows: TGCGCCAGCAGCTCGATGTGGGTGGAAGAGACCCAGTACTTC.

This chain connects TRBV10-2 to TRBJ2-7, with TRBD2 identical over 14 bases. The CDR3 consists of 14 residues. V gave up 7 bases and J gave up 7 bases; unmatched junction bases: 6. Germline V CDR1 and CDR2: WSHSY, SAAADI. The CDR3 protein is CASTGLAGAWEQYF. In DNA, the CDR3 is TGCGCCAGCACGGGACTAGCGGGGGCGTGGGAGCAGTACTTC.